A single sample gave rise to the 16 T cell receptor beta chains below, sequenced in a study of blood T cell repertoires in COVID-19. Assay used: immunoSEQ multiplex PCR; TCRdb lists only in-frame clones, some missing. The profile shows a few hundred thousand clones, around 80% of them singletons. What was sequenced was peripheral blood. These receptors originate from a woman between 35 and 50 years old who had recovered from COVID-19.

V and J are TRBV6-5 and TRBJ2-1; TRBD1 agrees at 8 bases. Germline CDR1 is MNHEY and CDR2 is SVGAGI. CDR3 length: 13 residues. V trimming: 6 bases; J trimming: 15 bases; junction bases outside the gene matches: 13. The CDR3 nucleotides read TGTGCCAGCAGGCCGGACAGGGTGGAGATACGGTTCTTC. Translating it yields CASRPDRVEIRFF.

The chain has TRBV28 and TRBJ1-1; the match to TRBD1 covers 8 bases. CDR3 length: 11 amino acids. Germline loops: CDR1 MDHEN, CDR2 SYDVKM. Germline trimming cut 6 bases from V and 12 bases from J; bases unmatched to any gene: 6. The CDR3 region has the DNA TGTGCCAGCAGGAGACAGGGGATATCTTTCTTT. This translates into CASRRQGISFF. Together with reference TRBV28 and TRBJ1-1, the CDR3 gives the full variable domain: DVKVTQSSRYLVKRTGEKVFLECVQDMDHENMFWYRQDPGLGLRLIYFSYDVKMKEKGDIPEGYSVSREKKERFSLILESASTNQTSMYLCASRRQGISFFGQGTRLTVV.

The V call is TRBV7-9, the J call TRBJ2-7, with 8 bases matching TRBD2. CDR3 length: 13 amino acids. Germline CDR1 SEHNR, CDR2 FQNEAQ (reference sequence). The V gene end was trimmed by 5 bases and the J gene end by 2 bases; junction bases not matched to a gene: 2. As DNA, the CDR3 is TGTGCCAGCAGCGTTAGCGGGGCCTACGAGCAGTACTTC. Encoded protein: CASSVSGAYEQYF. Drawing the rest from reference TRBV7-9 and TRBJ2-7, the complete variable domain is DTGVSQNPRHKITKRGQNVTFRCDPISEHNRLYWYRQTLGQGPEFLTYFQNEAQLEKSRLLSDRFSAERPKGSFSTLEIQRTEQGDSAMYLCASSVSGAYEQYFGPGTRLTVT.

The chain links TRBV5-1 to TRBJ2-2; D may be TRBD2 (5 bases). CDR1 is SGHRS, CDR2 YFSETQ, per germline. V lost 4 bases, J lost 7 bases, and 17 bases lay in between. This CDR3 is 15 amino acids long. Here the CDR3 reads CASSLINVAGGELFF. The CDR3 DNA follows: TGCGCCAGCAGCCTGATAAATGTTGCGGGCGGGGAGCTGTTTTTT.

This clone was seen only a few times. The CDR3, as DNA: TGTGCCAGCAGCTTCGGGGGGCGTGCTGAAGCTTTCTTT. Its protein is CASSFGGRAEAFF. The V and J genes are TRBV7-6 and TRBJ1-1, with D perhaps TRBD1 (6 bases). The CDR3 loop spans 13 amino acids. The V and J ends lost 3 bases and 6 bases respectively, with 11 bases between them. The germline CDR1 and CDR2 sequences are SGHVS and FNYEAQ. Complete variable domain (other parts from reference TRBV7-6 and TRBJ1-1): GAGVSQSPRYKVTKRGQDVALRCDPISGHVSLYWYRQALGQGPEFLTYFNYEAQQDKSGLPNDRFSAERPEGSISTLTIQRTEQRDSAMYRCASSFGGRAEAFFGQGTRLTVV.

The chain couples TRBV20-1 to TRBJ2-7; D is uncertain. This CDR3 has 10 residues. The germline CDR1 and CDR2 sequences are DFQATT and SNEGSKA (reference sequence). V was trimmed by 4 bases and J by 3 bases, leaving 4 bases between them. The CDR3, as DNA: TGCAGTGCTAAATACTACGAGCAGTACTTC. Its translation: CSAKYYEQYF.

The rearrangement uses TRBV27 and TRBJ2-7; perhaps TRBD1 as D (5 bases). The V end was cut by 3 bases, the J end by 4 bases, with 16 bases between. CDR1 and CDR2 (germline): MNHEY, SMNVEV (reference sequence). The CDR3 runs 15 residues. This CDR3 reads CASSFAWQGNYEQYF. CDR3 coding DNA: TGTGCCAGCAGTTTCGCGTGGCAGGGTAATTACGAGCAGTACTTC.

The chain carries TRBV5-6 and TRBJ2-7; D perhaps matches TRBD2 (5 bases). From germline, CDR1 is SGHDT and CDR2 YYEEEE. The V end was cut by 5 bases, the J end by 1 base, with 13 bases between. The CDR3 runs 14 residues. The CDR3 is CASSLSPGSYEQYF. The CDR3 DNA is TGTGCCAGCAGTTTGTCCCCGGGATCCTACGAGCAGTACTTC.

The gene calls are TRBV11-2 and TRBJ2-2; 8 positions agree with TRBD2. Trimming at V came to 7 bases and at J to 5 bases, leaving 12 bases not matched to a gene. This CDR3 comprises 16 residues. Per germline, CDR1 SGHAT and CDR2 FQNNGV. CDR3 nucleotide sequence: TGTGCCAGCACCAAACGAAGCGGGGGATGGACCGGGGAGCTGTTTTTT. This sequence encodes CASTKRSGGWTGELFF. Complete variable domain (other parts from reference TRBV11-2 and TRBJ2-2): EAGVAQSPRYKIIEKRQSVAFWCNPISGHATLYWYQQILGQGPKLLIQFQNNGVVDDSQLPKDRFSAERLKGVDSTLKIQPAKLEDSAVYLCASTKRSGGWTGELFFGEGSRLTVL.

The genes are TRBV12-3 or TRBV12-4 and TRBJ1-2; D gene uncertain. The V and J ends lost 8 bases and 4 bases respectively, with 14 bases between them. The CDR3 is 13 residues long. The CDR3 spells CASSPREFYGYTF. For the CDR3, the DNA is TGTGCCAGCTCGCCACGGGAGTTCTATGGCTACACCTTC.

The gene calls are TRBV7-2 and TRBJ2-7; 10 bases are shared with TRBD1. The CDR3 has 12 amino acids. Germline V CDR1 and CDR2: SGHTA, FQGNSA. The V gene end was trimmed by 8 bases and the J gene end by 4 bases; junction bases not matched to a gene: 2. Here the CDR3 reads CASGTGDYEQYF. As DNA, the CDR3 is TGTGCCAGCGGGACAGGGGATTACGAGCAGTACTTC.

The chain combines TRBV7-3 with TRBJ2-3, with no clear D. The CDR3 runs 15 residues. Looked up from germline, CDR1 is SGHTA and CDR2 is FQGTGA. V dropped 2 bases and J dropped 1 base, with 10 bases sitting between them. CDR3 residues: CASSLLDGGTDTQYF. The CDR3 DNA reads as TGTGCCAGCAGCTTATTAGACGGAGGCACAGATACGCAGTATTTT.

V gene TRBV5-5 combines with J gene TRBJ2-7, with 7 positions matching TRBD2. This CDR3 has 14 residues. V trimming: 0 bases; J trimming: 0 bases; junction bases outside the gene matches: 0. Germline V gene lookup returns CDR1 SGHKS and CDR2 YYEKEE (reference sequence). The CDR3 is CASSLGGSSYEQYF. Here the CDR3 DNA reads TGTGCCAGCAGCTTGGGCGGGAGCTCCTACGAGCAGTACTTC.

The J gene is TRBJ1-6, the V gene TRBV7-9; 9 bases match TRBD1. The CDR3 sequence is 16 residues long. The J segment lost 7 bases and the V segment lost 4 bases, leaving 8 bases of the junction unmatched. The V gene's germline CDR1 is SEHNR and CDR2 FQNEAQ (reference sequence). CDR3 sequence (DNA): TGTGCCAGCAGCTCGGACAGGGGTCCTCCGAATTCACCCCTCCACTTT. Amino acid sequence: CASSSDRGPPNSPLHF.

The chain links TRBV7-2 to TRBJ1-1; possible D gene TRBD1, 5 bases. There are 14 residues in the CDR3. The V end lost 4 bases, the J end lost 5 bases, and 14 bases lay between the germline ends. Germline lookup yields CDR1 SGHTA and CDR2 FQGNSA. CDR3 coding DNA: TGTGCCAGCAGCTCCCGCCCTAGACAGACTGAAGCTTTCTTT. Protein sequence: CASSSRPRQTEAFF.

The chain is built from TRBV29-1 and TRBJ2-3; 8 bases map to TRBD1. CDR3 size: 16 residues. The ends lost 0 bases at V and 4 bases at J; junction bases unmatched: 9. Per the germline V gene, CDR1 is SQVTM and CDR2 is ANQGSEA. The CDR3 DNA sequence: TGCAGCGTTGAAGACATCAGGGGGCGCCAAGCAGATACGCAGTATTTT. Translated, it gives CSVEDIRGRQADTQYF.